A selection of T cell receptor beta chains follows, all from one sample in a study of T cell responses to AZD1222 COVID-19 vaccine. Clones were read by immunoSEQ multiplex PCR, and TCRdb kept only the in-frame ones, dropping some. The sample has about 120,000 clones, more than 70% seen once. Specimen: peripheral blood, collected 28 days after the second AZD1222 dose. The receptor set was obtained from an adult who received the AZD1222 COVID-19 vaccine. The CDR3 runs from the conserved cysteine through the conserved F or W. D genes are given only for firm matches. Where a row states a size, it is once, few, many or the class of an expanded clone; other rows omit it.

d_gene,v_gene,abundance,j_gene,CDR3aa,CDR3nt
NA,TRBV2,NA,TRBJ1-1,CASSESGYGTEAFF,TGTGCCAGCAGTGAATCAGGCTACGGCACTGAAGCTTTCTTT
TRBD1,TRBV19,NA,TRBJ1-2,CASSQRDRVGGYTF,TGTGCCAGTAGTCAAAGGGACAGGGTCGGGGGCTACACCTTC
NA,TRBV27,NA,TRBJ1-5,CASSFGTGGPQHF,TGTGCCAGCAGTTTTGGAACGGGCGGCCCCCAGCATTTT
NA,TRBV3-1/TRBV3-2,NA,TRBJ2-7,CASSQPNTDGNYEQYF,TGTGCCAGCAGCCAACCGAACACGGACGGAAACTACGAGCAGTACTTC
NA,TRBV7-9,NA,TRBJ1-2,CASSLDRSSYGYTF,TGTGCCAGCAGCTTAGACAGGTCATCCTATGGCTACACCTTC
TRBD1,TRBV10-3,NA,TRBJ1-6,CAIGATGVGNSPLHF,TGTGCCATCGGAGCGACAGGGGTTGGTAATTCACCCCTCCACTTT
NA,TRBV7-9,NA,TRBJ2-5,CASRAGAGVLGTQYF,TGTGCCAGCAGGGCAGGGGCGGGAGTACTTGGGACCCAGTACTTC
NA,TRBV19,NA,TRBJ1-1,CASMQKLNTEAFF,TGTGCCAGTATGCAGAAACTGAACACTGAAGCTTTCTTT
TRBD1,TRBV7-8,NA,TRBJ1-2,CASSSTGGRLGAVYGYTF,TGTGCCAGCAGCTCGACAGGGGGCAGGCTCGGGGCCGTATATGGCTACACCTTC
NA,TRBV7-9,NA,TRBJ1-1,CASSDHGSGNTEAFF,TGTGCCAGCAGCGATCATGGTTCGGGAAACACTGAAGCTTTCTTT
TRBD1,TRBV30,NA,TRBJ2-7,CAWTGTGNYEQYF,TGTGCCTGGACCGGGACAGGAAACTACGAGCAGTACTTC
TRBD2,TRBV6-5,NA,TRBJ2-1,CASTLSSGSYNEQFF,TGTGCCAGCACCTTATCTAGCGGGTCCTACAATGAGCAGTTCTTC
NA,TRBV11-2,NA,TRBJ2-7,CASSLGRGGIVYEQYF,TGTGCCAGCAGCTTAGGTCGTGGGGGAATCGTCTACGAGCAGTACTTC
NA,TRBV2,NA,TRBJ2-5,CASHQDRGQTQYF,TGTGCCAGCCACCAGGACAGAGGGCAGACCCAGTACTTC
NA,TRBV25-1,few,TRBJ1-6,CASSESGSPLHF,TGTGCCAGCAGTGAATCAGGTTCACCCCTCCACTTT
NA,TRBV2,NA,TRBJ2-3,CASSLSPRDTQYF,TGTGCCAGCAGTCTATCACCTAGGGATACGCAGTATTTT
NA,TRBV6-1,NA,TRBJ2-2,CASSDTQVEPNTGELFF,TGTGCCAGCAGTGATACCCAGGTAGAACCGAACACCGGGGAGCTGTTTTTT